These 17 T cell receptor beta chains originate from one sample sequenced in a study of identical twins. In TCRdb, the 5' RACE reads were re-called with MiXCR into one record per CDR3 protein. This table has hundreds of thousands of distinct CDR3 sequences, roughly 20% appearing once. The sample also formed part of further work on T cells expressing NK-cell markers.

The sequencing sample was made of PBMCs. The receptors were sampled from a woman in her late teens or twenties in good health.

CDR3 amino acids: CSATNFEDEQFF. Written as DNA, the CDR3 is TGCAGTGCCACAAACTTCGAGGATGAGCAGTTCTTC. The chain combines TRBV20-1 with TRBJ2-1; D is unresolved. Germline CDR1 and CDR2: DFQATT and SNEGSKA (reference sequence). The CDR3 length is 12 residues. V lost 6 bases and J lost 8, with 14 bases in between.

The genes are TRBV20-1 and TRBJ2-1, with 7 bases matching TRBD2. Germline CDR1 reads DFQATT; CDR2 reads SNEGSKA (reference sequence). Trimming cost V 1 base and J 3 bases; bases outside gene matches: 3. This CDR3 contains 14 residues. CDR3 sequence reads: CSARGGRVYNEQFF. The CDR3 nucleotides are TGCAGTGCTAGAGGGGGGAGGGTCTACAATGAGCAGTTCTTC.

V and J are TRBV6-5 and TRBJ2-7; D ambiguous. CDR1 MNHEY and CDR2 SVGAGI come from the germline V gene. The CDR3 totals 13 residues. Trimming pared 4 bases from V and 3 bases from J, leaving 10 bases between. The CDR3 DNA reads as TGTGCCAGCAGTTCGACGGCCCACTACGAGCAGTACTTC. It translates to CASSSTAHYEQYF.

This clonotype was detected only a few times. The chain recombines TRBV20-1 with TRBJ2-1; 8 bases fit TRBD2. This CDR3 has 14 residues. Germline CDR1 reads DFQATT; CDR2 reads SNEGSKA (reference sequence). The trim removed 3 bases at V and 5 bases at J, leaving 6 bases unmatched. The CDR3 DNA sequence: TGCAGTGCTAGGAGCGGGAGTTTCGACAATGAGCAGTTCTTC. Amino acid sequence: CSARSGSFDNEQFF.

A remark on this clonotype: The conserved closing phenylalanine or tryptophan is absent in this CDR3, likely reflecting a read error. V usage is TRBV15 and J usage is TRBJ2-2; no reliable D call. Germline assignment: CDR1 LNHNV and CDR2 YYDKDF (reference sequence). The CDR3 length is 14 residues. V gave up 5 bases and J gave up 6 bases, with 13 bases separating them. In DNA form, the CDR3 reads TGTGCCACCAGCCCAGCTAGAACGCCCGGGGAGCTGTTTTCT. Protein: CATSPARTPGELFS.

The table lists this clonotype with many counts. The chain employs TRBV20-1 and TRBJ1-2, with 7 bases that match TRBD1. The CDR3 has 13 residues. From germline, CDR1 is DFQATT and CDR2 SNEGSKA (reference sequence). J gave up 4 bases and V 7 bases, and 9 bases lay outside the gene matches. The CDR3 DNA sequence: TGCAGTGTTATCCCCGCAGGGGGCTATGGCTACACCTTC. Residues: CSVIPAGGYGYTF.

This clonotype was seen only a few times. V and J are TRBV29-1 and TRBJ2-7, with D perhaps given as TRBD1 or TRBD2 (5 bases each). Germline CDR1 SQVTM, CDR2 ANQGSEA. With 7 bases removed from V and 5 bases from J, the gap between germline ends came to 9 bases. The CDR3 totals 10 residues. Written as DNA, the CDR3 is TGCAGCGGTTGGGACCACGAGCAGTACTTC. Translation: CSGWDHEQYF.

The chain uses TRBV4-3 and TRBJ2-3, with D perhaps TRBD2 (6 bases). Germline V gene data show CDR1 as LGHNA and CDR2 as YSLEER. V was trimmed by 4 bases and J by 0 bases, leaving 11 bases between them. The CDR3 extends over 15 amino acids. In nucleotides, the CDR3 is TGCGCCAGCAGCCCCGGGACTCTCAGCACAGATACGCAGTATTTT. Protein product: CASSPGTLSTDTQYF.

This clonotype was observed at least ten times. The gene calls are TRBV29-1 and TRBJ2-1; 7 positions agree with TRBD2. The CDR3 has 19 residues. Germline V gene data show CDR1 as SQVTM and CDR2 as ANQGSEA. After removal of 4 bases from V and 3 bases from J, the junction contained 21 bases not matched to a gene. In DNA, the CDR3 is TGCAGCGTTGTTTGGTACGGACTCGTAAGCCGGGGGGTCTACAATGAGCAGTTCTTC. It specifies CSVVWYGLVSRGVYNEQFF.

This clonotype was detected a few times. The gene calls are TRBV6-1 and TRBJ2-2; the match to TRBD1 covers 9 bases. The CDR3 has 16 amino acids. V was clipped by 5 bases and J by 4 bases; unmatched bases: 8. Germline CDR1 reads MNHNS; CDR2 reads SASEGT. Here the CDR3 reads CASSKDRGFRTGELFF. The CDR3 DNA sequence: TGTGCCAGCAGTAAAGACAGGGGGTTTCGCACCGGGGAGCTGTTTTTT.

There are a few counts of this clonotype. The rearrangement links TRBV20-1 to TRBJ1-5; TRBD1 might be the D (5 bases). V was trimmed by 6 bases and J by 9 bases, leaving 18 bases between them. The CDR3 has 13 residues. Germline values: CDR1 DFQATT, CDR2 SNEGSKA (reference sequence). The CDR3 loop reads CSATQVGGSPQHF. DNA for the CDR3: TGCAGTGCCACACAGGTGGGGGGATCGCCCCAGCATTTT.

In this sample, this clonotype turned up many times. The rearrangement uses TRBV25-1 and TRBJ2-7, with TRBD2 identical over 10 bases. J lost 3 bases, V lost 8 bases, and 7 bases had no gene match. Germline values: CDR1 MGHDK, CDR2 SYGVNS. CDR3 length: 14 residues. In DNA, the CDR3 is TGTGCCAGCGCAACTAGCGGGACTTACTACGAGCAGTACTTC. Its translation: CASATSGTYYEQYF.

This clonotype was detected only a few times. The V and J genes are TRBV20-1 and TRBJ1-1; D perhaps matches TRBD1 (5 bases). V shed 0 bases and J shed 3 bases, with 14 bases lying between them. The CDR3 extends over 15 amino acids. Germline V CDR1 and CDR2: DFQATT, SNEGSKA (reference sequence). The CDR3 nucleotides are TGCAGTGCTAGAGATATGGGGCAGATTCACACTGAAGCTTTCTTT. Translated: CSARDMGQIHTEAFF.

On this clonotype itself: Sequence at one end of the junction differs from germline and may be a read error. The gene calls are TRBV7-9 and TRBJ1-2, with 7 bases that match TRBD1. The V gene's germline CDR1 is SEHNR and CDR2 FQNEAQ (reference sequence). This CDR3 comprises 13 residues. The CDR3 loop is CATSRQGLSGYTF. The CDR3 nucleotides are TGTGCCACCAGCCGACAGGGACTCTCTGGCTACACCTTC.

V and J are TRBV7-9 and TRBJ1-1, with D tentatively TRBD1 (6 bases). Trimming left V 9 bases short and J 4 bases short, with 12 bases between. This CDR3 has 12 residues. Per the germline V gene, CDR1 is SEHNR and CDR2 is FQNEAQ (reference sequence). This CDR3 is CASRGFGTEAFF. CDR3 DNA: TGTGCCAGTAGGGGGTTTGGCACTGAAGCTTTCTTT. The full variable domain, in which reference TRBV7-9 and TRBJ1-1 provide the parts outside the CDR3, is DTGVSQNPRHKITKRGQNVTFRCDPISEHNRLYWYRQTLGQGPEFLTYFQNEAQLEKSRLLSDRFSAERPKGSFSTLEIQRTEQGDSAMYLCASRGFGTEAFFGQGTRLTVV.

This clonotype was observed a handful of times. The V call is TRBV28, the J call TRBJ2-1, with D possibly matching TRBD2 (5 bases). The CDR3 spans 11 residues. Germline V gives CDR1 MDHEN, CDR2 SYDVKM. The V and J ends lost 2 bases and 10 bases respectively, with 6 bases between them. CDR3 DNA: TGTGCCAGCAGTTTAGACTACGAGCAGTTCTTC. Its protein is CASSLDYEQFF.

This clonotype showed up just a few times. V usage is TRBV12-3 or TRBV12-4 and J usage is TRBJ2-7; 9 bases align to TRBD1. This CDR3 spans 12 amino acids. Germline trimming cut 6 bases from V and 9 bases from J; bases unmatched to any gene: 6. The CDR3 nucleotides are TGTGCCAGCAGCGTGGACAGGGGAACGCAGTACTTC. Its translation is CASSVDRGTQYF.